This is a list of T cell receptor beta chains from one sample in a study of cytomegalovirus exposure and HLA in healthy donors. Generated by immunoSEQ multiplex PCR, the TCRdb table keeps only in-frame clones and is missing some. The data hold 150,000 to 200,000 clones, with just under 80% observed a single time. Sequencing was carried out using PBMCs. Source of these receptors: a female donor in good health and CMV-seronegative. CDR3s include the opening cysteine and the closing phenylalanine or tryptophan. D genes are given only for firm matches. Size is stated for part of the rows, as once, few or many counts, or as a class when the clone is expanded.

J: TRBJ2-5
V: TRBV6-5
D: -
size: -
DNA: TGTGCCAGCGGGCGTCGGGAGACCCAGTACTTC
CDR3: CASGRRETQYF

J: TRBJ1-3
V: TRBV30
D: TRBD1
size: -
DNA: TGTGCCTGGAGTGCCCTAACAGGGGGACTTGGAAACACCATATATTTT
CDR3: CAWSALTGGLGNTIYF

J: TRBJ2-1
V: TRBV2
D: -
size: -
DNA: TGTGCCAGCAGTGAAGGGGGTAGCGGTGCTCCCAACAATGAGCAGTTCTTC
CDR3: CASSEGGSGAPNNEQFF

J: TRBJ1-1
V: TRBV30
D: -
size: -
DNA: TGTGCCTGGAGTACCTGGGTGGGGAGCGAGGCTTTCTTT
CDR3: CAWSTWVGSEAFF

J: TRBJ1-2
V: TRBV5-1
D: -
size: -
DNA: TGCGCCAGCAGCTTGATCGGGGAGACCTATGGCTACACCTTC
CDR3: CASSLIGETYGYTF

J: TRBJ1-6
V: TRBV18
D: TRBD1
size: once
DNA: TGTGCCAGCTCCCCGGACAGGGGGCTTCGATCACCCCTCCACTTT
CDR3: CASSPDRGLRSPLHF

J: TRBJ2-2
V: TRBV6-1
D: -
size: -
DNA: TGTGCCAGCCACCCCCCGGGTTCTAGCACCGGGGAGCTGTTTTTT
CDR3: CASHPPGSSTGELFF

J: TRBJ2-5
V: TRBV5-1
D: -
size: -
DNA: TGCGCCAGCAGCTTAGTGCAGTACCAAGAGACCCAGTACTTC
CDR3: CASSLVQYQETQYF

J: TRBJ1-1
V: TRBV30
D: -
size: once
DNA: TGTGCCTGGAGTGGGCGGGGGAAGACTGAAGCTTTCTTT
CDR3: CAWSGRGKTEAFF

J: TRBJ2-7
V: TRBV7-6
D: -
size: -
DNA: TGTGCCAGCAGCTTAGGGGCCGGGGAGTATTACGAGCAGTACTTC
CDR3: CASSLGAGEYYEQYF

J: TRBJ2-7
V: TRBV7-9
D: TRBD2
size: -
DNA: TGTGCCAGCAGCGCTGAGACTAGCGGGCACATAGAGCAGTACTTC
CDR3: CASSAETSGHIEQYF

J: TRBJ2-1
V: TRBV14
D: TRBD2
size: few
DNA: TGTGCCAGCAGCCAAGATCCCCCAGGGAGGGGTGAGCAGTTCTTC
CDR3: CASSQDPPGRGEQFF

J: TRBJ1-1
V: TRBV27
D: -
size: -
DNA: TGTGCCAGCAGTTTAGCAGGGCCCCCGACGAACACTGAAGCTTTCTTT
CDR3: CASSLAGPPTNTEAFF

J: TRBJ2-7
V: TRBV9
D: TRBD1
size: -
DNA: TGTGCCAGCAACCCCGGGACAGGGGGCTTCTACGAGCAGTACTTC
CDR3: CASNPGTGGFYEQYF

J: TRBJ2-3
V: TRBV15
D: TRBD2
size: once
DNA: TGTGCCACCAGCAGTAAGGAGCGGGGGAGCACAGATACGCAGTATTTT
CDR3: CATSSKERGSTDTQYF

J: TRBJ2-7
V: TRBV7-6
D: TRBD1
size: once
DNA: TGTGCCAGCAGCCCGGACGCAGGGGGCAGCGACGAGCAGTACTTC
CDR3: CASSPDAGGSDEQYF

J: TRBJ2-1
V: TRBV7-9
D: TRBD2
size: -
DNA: TGTTCCAGCAGCTTAAGGACCAGCGGGGGTCGGAATGAGCAGTTCTTC
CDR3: CSSSLRTSGGRNEQFF

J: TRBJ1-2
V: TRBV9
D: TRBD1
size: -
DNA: TGTGCCAGCAGCGTAGACAGGGGGAACTATGGCTACACCTTC
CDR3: CASSVDRGNYGYTF

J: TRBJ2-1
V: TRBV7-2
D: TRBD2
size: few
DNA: TGTGCCAGCAGAAAAACTAGCGGGAGGAACTACAATGAGCAGTTCTTC
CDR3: CASRKTSGRNYNEQFF

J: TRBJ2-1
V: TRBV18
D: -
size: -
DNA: TGTGCCAGCTCACCACCCTCTAGGCTAGAGCAGTTCTTC
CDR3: CASSPPSRLEQFF

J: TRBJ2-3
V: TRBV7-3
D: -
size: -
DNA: TGTGCCAGCAGCTATTCTGGGCCCACAGATACGCAGTATTTT
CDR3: CASSYSGPTDTQYF

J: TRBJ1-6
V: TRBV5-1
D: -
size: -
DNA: TGCGCCAGCAGCTTGGGGGTGTTGGGGGGGCGTGCTTCACCCCTCCACTTT
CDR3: CASSLGVLGGRASPLHF

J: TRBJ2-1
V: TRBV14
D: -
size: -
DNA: TGTGCCAGCAGCCAAGAGTTAGTCTGGAATGAGCAGTTCTTC
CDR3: CASSQELVWNEQFF

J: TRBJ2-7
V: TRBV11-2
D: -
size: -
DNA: TGTGCCAGCAGCTTAGCCCCTAGCGAAAGCTCCTACGAGCAGTACTTC
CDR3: CASSLAPSESSYEQYF

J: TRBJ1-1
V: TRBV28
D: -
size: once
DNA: TGTGCCAGCAGTTCCCCGGGACTTAACACTGAAGCTTTCTTT
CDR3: CASSSPGLNTEAFF

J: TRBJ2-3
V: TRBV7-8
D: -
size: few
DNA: TGTGCCAGCAGCTTCACGAGGGGGGGTCATACGCAGTATTTT
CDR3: CASSFTRGGHTQYF

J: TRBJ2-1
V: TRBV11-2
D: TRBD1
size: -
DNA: TGTGCCAGCAGCTATACAGGGGGCGGGAATGAGCAGTTCTTC
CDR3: CASSYTGGGNEQFF

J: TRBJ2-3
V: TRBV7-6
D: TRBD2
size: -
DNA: TGTGCCAGCAGCTTAGGGACTAGCGGGGCTAGCACAGATACGCAGTATTTT
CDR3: CASSLGTSGASTDTQYF

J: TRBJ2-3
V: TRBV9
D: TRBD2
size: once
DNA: TGTGCCAGCAGCGTCCTTCCTGGGGGAACTAGCGGGGGGGCGAGCACAGATACGCAGTATTTT
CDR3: CASSVLPGGTSGGASTDTQYF

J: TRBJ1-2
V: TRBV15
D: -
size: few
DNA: TGTGCCACCAGCAGAGGTTCGGACAGCCCTAACTATGGCTACACCTTC
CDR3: CATSRGSDSPNYGYTF

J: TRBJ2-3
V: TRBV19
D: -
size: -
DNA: TGTGCCAGTAGTGCACGGAGGGATACGCAGTATTTT
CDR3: CASSARRDTQYF

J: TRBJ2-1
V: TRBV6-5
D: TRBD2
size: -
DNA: TGTGCCAGCAGTAAGCTAGCGGGAGGTTACAATGAGCAGTTCTTC
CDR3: CASSKLAGGYNEQFF

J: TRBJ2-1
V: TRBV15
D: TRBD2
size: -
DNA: TGTGCCACCAGCGGACTAGCGGGGGAGCAGTTCTTC
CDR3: CATSGLAGEQFF

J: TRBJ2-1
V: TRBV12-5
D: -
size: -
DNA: TGTGCTAGTGGCCTAGGGCGGGATTGGGATGAGCAGTTCTTC
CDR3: CASGLGRDWDEQFF

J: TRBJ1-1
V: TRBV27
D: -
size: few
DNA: TGTGCCAGCAGTTTCACCAGAAGTTCCACTGAAGCTTTCTTT
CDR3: CASSFTRSSTEAFF

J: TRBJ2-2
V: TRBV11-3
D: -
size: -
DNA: TGTGCCAGCAGCTTGGGGGGTAGTACCGGGGAGCTGTTTTTT
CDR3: CASSLGGSTGELFF

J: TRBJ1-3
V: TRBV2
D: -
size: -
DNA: TGTGCCAGCAGTGGGGCCGCGGGGATAGGAAACACCATATATTTT
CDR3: CASSGAAGIGNTIYF

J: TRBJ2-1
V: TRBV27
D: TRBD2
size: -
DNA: TGTGCCAGCAGTTTAGATGGGACTAGCGGGAGCGGGGATGAGCAGTTCTTC
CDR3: CASSLDGTSGSGDEQFF

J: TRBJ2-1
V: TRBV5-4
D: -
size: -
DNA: TGTGCCAGCAGCCCTCCGGGAGATCTGGGCAATGAGCAGTTCTTC
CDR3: CASSPPGDLGNEQFF

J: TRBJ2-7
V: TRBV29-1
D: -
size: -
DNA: TGCAGCGTTGAGGCCGGAGGCGAGCAGTACTTC
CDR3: CSVEAGGEQYF

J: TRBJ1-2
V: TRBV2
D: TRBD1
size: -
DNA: TGTGCCAGCACTACAGGGGCACTCTATGGCTACACCTTC
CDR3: CASTTGALYGYTF

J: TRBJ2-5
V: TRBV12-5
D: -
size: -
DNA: TGTGCTAGTGGTTTGGTCCTATTGGACCAAGAGACCCAGTACTTC
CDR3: CASGLVLLDQETQYF

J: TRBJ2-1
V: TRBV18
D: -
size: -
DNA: TGTGCCAGCTCACCATTGGCAGGGGAAGGCAATGAGCAGTTCTTC
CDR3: CASSPLAGEGNEQFF

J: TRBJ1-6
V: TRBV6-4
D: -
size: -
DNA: TGTGCCAGCAGTGTAGGCCCCGGGGCACCCCTCCACTTT
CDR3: CASSVGPGAPLHF

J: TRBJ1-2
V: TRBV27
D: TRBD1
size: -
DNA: TGTGCCAGCAGGACAGGGGGTGGCTACACCTTC
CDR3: CASRTGGGYTF

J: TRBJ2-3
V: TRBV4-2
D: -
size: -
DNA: TGTGCCAGCAGCCCCTCGGGCCGGGACACACAGTATTTT
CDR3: CASSPSGRDTQYF